Below, 29 T cell receptor beta chains from the same sample are listed, as sequenced in a study of T-cell memory formation after mild COVID-19. TCRdb fed the 5' RACE reads into MiXCR, producing one record per CDR3 protein. The sample includes roughly 600,000 distinct CDR3 sequences, about 20% seen only once; the top ten take more than 10%. Sequenced: PBMCs or a T cell subset sorted from them (not recorded which). These receptors were obtained from an adult woman who had mild COVID-19 (a few samples of this study predate the infection). Cell type and time point are not known.

The rearrangement uses TRBV30 and TRBJ1-2; D not certain. Trimming removed 2 bases from V and 4 bases from J, with 8 bases in between. The CDR3 is made up of 12 amino acids. Germline V gives CDR1 GTSNPN, CDR2 SVGIG (reference sequence). Written as DNA, the CDR3 is TGTGCCTGGAGTACGGGGAGCTATGGCTACACCTTC. Protein: CAWSTGSYGYTF.

A few counts support this clonotype. This chain uses TRBV7-2 with TRBJ2-3, with D perhaps matching TRBD2 (6 bases). This CDR3 is built from 14 residues. Germline values: CDR1 SGHTA, CDR2 FQGNSA. V dropped 5 bases and J dropped 1 base, with 10 bases sitting between them. DNA for the CDR3: TGTGCCAGCAGCCAGGGACTTCGCACAGATACGCAGTATTTT. Encoded protein: CASSQGLRTDTQYF.

This clonotype showed up just a few times. The J gene is TRBJ2-5, the V gene TRBV7-2; tentative D call: TRBD1 (6 bases). CDR3 length: 14 amino acids. Germline-derived CDR1 and CDR2 are SGHTA and FQGNSA. V was shortened by 7 bases and J by 5 bases, with 17 bases between the two germline ends. The CDR3 protein is CASTPPGVRETQYF. CDR3 nucleotide sequence: TGTGCCAGCACTCCCCCAGGGGTCAGGGAGACCCAGTACTTC.

The chain links TRBV6-2 or TRBV6-3 to TRBJ1-2; D ambiguous. Germline V gives CDR1 MNHEY, CDR2 SVGEGT. V was shortened by 6 bases and J by 4 bases, with 9 bases between the two germline ends. The CDR3 contains 12 residues. The CDR3 DNA is TGTGCCAGCAGGGTACTCCCCTATGGCTACACCTTC. Translation: CASRVLPYGYTF.

The chain has TRBV29-1 and TRBJ2-1; TRBD1 agrees at 7 bases. CDR1 SQVTM and CDR2 ANQGSEA come from the germline V gene. The V gene end was trimmed by 6 bases and the J gene end by 5 bases; junction bases not matched to a gene: 16. The CDR3 extends over 16 amino acids. In nucleotides, the CDR3 is TGCAGCGTAGAGTCGTCCGGACAGGCGGTTAACAATGAGCAGTTCTTC. As protein: CSVESSGQAVNNEQFF.

This clonotype was picked up a small number of times. The chain has TRBV11-3 and TRBJ2-5; 10 nucleotides line up with TRBD2. This CDR3 comprises 17 residues. The V and J ends lost 5 bases and 3 bases, in that order; junction bases with no gene match: 12. CDR1 and CDR2 from the germline V gene are SGHNT and YENEEA. The CDR3 DNA reads TGTGCCAGCAGCCCGGGGATAGCGGGGGGACTAGAAGAGACCCAGTACTTC. It yields the protein CASSPGIAGGLEETQYF.

This clonotype was recorded a few times. This chain links TRBV29-1 with TRBJ2-6; possibly TRBD1 or TRBD2 for D (5 bases each). Trimming stripped 5 bases from V and 0 bases from J, with 14 bases between. CDR1 SQVTM and CDR2 ANQGSEA come from the germline V gene. The CDR3 contains 16 residues. The CDR3 DNA is TGCAGCGTTTCCGGGACCGACAGCTCTGGGGCCAACGTCCTGACTTTC. It encodes CSVSGTDSSGANVLTF.

This clonotype came up a few times. In nucleotides, the CDR3 is TGTGCCAGCAGGTCTACGCTGGGGGGAGGGTCCTACAATGAGCAGTTCTTC. Translating gives CASRSTLGGGSYNEQFF. The V call is TRBV6-2 or TRBV6-3, the J call TRBJ2-1; 7 bases are a match to TRBD2. The V segment lost 6 bases and the J segment 1 base; nucleotides outside the gene matches: 12. The CDR3 covers 17 residues. Germline loops: CDR1 MNHEY, CDR2 SVGEGT.

This clonotype occurred a few times. This sequence joins TRBV6-5 and TRBJ2-2; D is perhaps TRBD1 or TRBD2 (6 bases each). This CDR3 is 16 amino acids long. CDR1 and CDR2 from the germline V gene are MNHEY and SVGAGI. V was trimmed by 1 base and J by 0 bases, leaving 9 bases between them. The CDR3 DNA sequence: TGTGCCAGCAGTTACTGGGGGGCCGCGAACACCGGGGAGCTGTTTTTT. The encoded protein is CASSYWGAANTGELFF.

The rearrangement uses TRBV5-5 and TRBJ2-1; 9 positions match TRBD2. From germline, CDR1 is SGHKS and CDR2 YYEKEE (reference sequence). This CDR3 is built from 15 residues. V shed 0 bases, J shed 7 bases, and the junction held 5 bases outside the gene matches. The CDR3 nucleotides are TGTGCCAGCAGCTTGGGTAGCGGGAGAGAGAATGAGCAGTTCTTC. It is translated as CASSLGSGRENEQFF. The full variable domain, in which reference TRBV5-5 and TRBJ2-1 provide the parts outside the CDR3, is DAGVTQSPTHLIKTRGQQVTLRCSPISGHKSVSWYQQVLGQGPQFIFQYYEKEERGRGNFPDRFSARQFPNYSSELNVNALLLGDSALYLCASSLGSGRENEQFFGPGTRLTVL.

The rearrangement uses TRBV7-9 and TRBJ2-1; 8 nucleotides line up with TRBD2. Trimming cost V 4 bases and J 8 bases; bases outside gene matches: 10. This CDR3 has 15 residues. Germline loops: CDR1 SEHNR, CDR2 FQNEAQ (reference sequence). CDR3 DNA: TGTGCCAGCAGCTCACCCCGGGAGGGCCCCCATGAGCAGTTCTTC. Translating it yields CASSSPREGPHEQFF.

This clonotype was seen more than once but under ten times. The chain employs TRBV4-1 and TRBJ2-7, with D possibly TRBD2 on 5 matching bases. This CDR3 comprises 14 residues. V lost 4 bases, J lost 5 bases, and 15 bases lay in between. Germline CDR1 reads MGHRA; CDR2 reads YSYEKL. CDR3 nucleotide sequence: TGCGCCAGCAGCCCCCTGGGATGGCGGGACGAGCAGTACTTC. Amino acids: CASSPLGWRDEQYF.

A few counts support this clonotype. V gene TRBV3-1 combines with J gene TRBJ2-2; 7 nucleotides align to TRBD2. CDR3 length equals 13 residues. In germline, CDR1 is LGHDT, CDR2 YNNKEL (reference sequence). V gave up 3 bases and J gave up 10 bases; unmatched junction bases: 5. This chain's CDR3 is CASSQDRLAELFF. The CDR3 DNA reads as TGTGCCAGCAGCCAGGACCGACTAGCGGAGCTGTTTTTT.

The chain carries TRBV24-1 and TRBJ2-1; 9 positions agree with TRBD2. The junction had 25 bases not matched to a gene; V was cut back by 4 bases and J by 7 bases. The CDR3 is 21 amino acids. Germline-derived CDR1 and CDR2 are KGHDR and SFDVKD. The CDR3 protein is CATSDPRQEGREGQFRNEQFF. The CDR3 coding sequence is TGTGCCACCAGTGACCCCCGTCAAGAGGGGCGGGAGGGCCAATTTCGGAATGAGCAGTTCTTC.

This clonotype was picked up a small number of times. V gene TRBV3-1 combines with J gene TRBJ2-7; TRBD2 is a possible D gene (5 bases). CDR1 is LGHDT, CDR2 YNNKEL, per germline (reference sequence). V lost 4 bases and J lost 10, with 17 bases in between. The CDR3 contains 13 residues. The CDR3 region is CASSPGGSTEQYF. Written as DNA, the CDR3 is TGTGCCAGCAGCCCTGGAGGCAGCACGGAACAGTACTTC.

The table lists this clonotype with a few counts. The V gene is TRBV30, the J gene TRBJ2-3; D uncertain. The germline V gene encodes CDR1 GTSNPN and CDR2 SVGIG (reference sequence). Trimming removed 3 bases at V and 2 bases at J, with 3 bases between. The CDR3 contains 11 residues. CDR3 DNA sequence: TGTGCCTGGAGCCTCACAGATACGCAGTATTTT. Translating gives CAWSLTDTQYF.

This clonotype was seen a handful of times. The chain carries TRBV7-9 and TRBJ2-7; weak D call: TRBD2 (6 bases). The V gene lost 5 bases and the J gene lost 7 bases, with 21 bases spanning the gap. CDR1 SEHNR and CDR2 FQNEAQ come from the germline V gene (reference sequence). This CDR3 spans 15 amino acids. CDR3: CASSPGARGAGEQYF. DNA for the CDR3: TGTGCCAGCAGCCCCGGGGCAAGGGGCGCGGGGGAGCAGTACTTC.

The chain employs TRBV7-8 and TRBJ2-5; D possibly corresponds to TRBD2 (7 bases). The CDR3 runs to 15 residues. The V end lost 1 base, the J end lost 6 bases, and 15 bases lay between the germline ends. The V gene's germline CDR1 is SGHVS and CDR2 FQNEAQ. The CDR3 DNA reads as TGTGCCAGCAGCTTAGGGGGGGGCGCGAAAAAGACCCAGTACTTC. It encodes CASSLGGGAKKTQYF.

The chain combines TRBV20-1 with TRBJ2-7; 11 bases line up with TRBD2. The CDR3 has 14 amino acids. The germline V gene encodes CDR1 DFQATT and CDR2 SNEGSKA (reference sequence). V shed 5 bases and J 6 bases; nucleotides not matched to a gene: 9. CDR3 amino acids: CSAPIAGGPTEQYF. The DNA for the CDR3 is TGCAGTGCTCCAATAGCGGGGGGGCCTACCGAGCAGTACTTC.

The chain recombines TRBV29-1 with TRBJ2-1; perhaps TRBD2 as D (5 bases). The CDR3 has 16 amino acids. Germline values: CDR1 SQVTM, CDR2 ANQGSEA. V was shortened by 1 base and J by 0 bases, with 13 bases between the two germline ends. For the CDR3, the DNA is TGCAGCGTTGAAGGTTTGACGGGATACTCCTACAATGAGCAGTTCTTC. This gives the protein CSVEGLTGYSYNEQFF.

The table lists this clonotype with a few counts. A junction end diverges from the germline sequence, so it may reflect a read error. The chain recombines TRBV20-1 with TRBJ1-2, with 8 bases aligning to TRBD1. Germline CDR1 DFQATT, CDR2 SNEGSKA (reference sequence). The CDR3 is 16 residues long. In DNA, the CDR3 is TGCAGTGCCAGAGGGGGGACAGGTTTAGTTGGCTATGGCTACACCTTC. Translation: CSARGGTGLVGYGYTF.

This rearrangement joins TRBV5-6 to TRBJ1-2; no clear D. Germline V gene data show CDR1 as SGHDT and CDR2 as YYEEEE. The ends were cut back, 2 bases at V and 5 bases at J, with 13 bases in the middle. The CDR3 is 14 amino acids. In DNA form, the CDR3 reads TGTGCCAGCAGCTTACCCCGGGTGCGGTATGGCTACACCTTC. Translation: CASSLPRVRYGYTF.

The V call is TRBV6-5, the J call TRBJ2-1; 8 nucleotides align to TRBD2. The trim removed 0 bases at V and 4 bases at J, leaving 11 bases unmatched. Germline values: CDR1 MNHEY, CDR2 SVGAGI. The CDR3 runs to 18 residues. The DNA of the CDR3 is TGTGCCAGCAGTTACTCGAATCCCGTCGAGCGGGAGTACAATGAGCAGTTCTTC. Amino acid sequence: CASSYSNPVEREYNEQFF.

This clonotype has a handful of counts. Its ends do not fully match the called genes, so a read error is possible. CDR3 DNA: TGCAGCGTTCAAGAGACAGGGGGCAAGCGCACTGAAGCTTTCTTT. The encoded protein is CSVQETGGKRTEAFF. The chain employs TRBV29-1 and TRBJ1-1, with 10 bases matching TRBD1. The germline gives CDR1 SQVTM, CDR2 ANQGSEA. The CDR3 extends over 15 amino acids.

This clonotype was detected ten times or more. The chain is built from TRBV13 and TRBJ2-7; D might be TRBD2 (6 bases). The germline V gene has CDR1 PRHDT and CDR2 FYEKMQ (reference sequence). The CDR3 totals 13 residues. Trimming removed 6 bases from V and 6 bases from J, with 15 bases in between. The CDR3 nucleotides read TGTGCCAGCAGTCATGGGGTCGGGGGCGAGCAGTACTTC. Protein: CASSHGVGGEQYF. Supplemented by reference TRBV13 and TRBJ2-7, the full variable domain reads AAGVIQSPRHLIKEKRETATLKCYPIPRHDTVYWYQQGPGQDPQFLISFYEKMQSDKGSIPDRFSAQQFSDYHSELNMSSLELGDSALYFCASSHGVGGEQYFGPGTRLTVT.

The V and J genes are TRBV11-2 and TRBJ2-1; 7 nucleotides agree with TRBD2. After removal of 3 bases from V and 9 bases from J, the junction contained 5 bases not matched to a gene. The CDR3 totals 13 residues. Germline V gives CDR1 SGHAT, CDR2 FQNNGV. In DNA, the CDR3 is TGTGCCAGCAGCTTTGGCGGGAGTCTTGAGCAGTTCTTC. It translates to CASSFGGSLEQFF. The complete variable domain, with remaining parts taken from reference TRBV11-2 and TRBJ2-1, reads EAGVAQSPRYKIIEKRQSVAFWCNPISGHATLYWYQQILGQGPKLLIQFQNNGVVDDSQLPKDRFSAERLKGVDSTLKIQPAKLEDSAVYLCASSFGGSLEQFFGPGTRLTVL.

This clonotype has more than one count but fewer than ten. The V call is TRBV4-1, the J call TRBJ2-7, with 7 bases that match TRBD2. The CDR3 consists of 16 residues. The J segment lost 0 bases and the V segment lost 3 bases, leaving 8 bases of the junction unmatched. Germline CDR1 is MGHRA and CDR2 is YSYEKL. The CDR3 DNA is TGCGCCAGCAGCCAGGAACCGGGACTATTCTCCTACGAGCAGTACTTC. Protein product: CASSQEPGLFSYEQYF.

The chain is built from TRBV11-2 and TRBJ2-2; D is unresolved. Trimming took off 5 bases at V and 6 bases at J, with 16 bases between the two ends. This CDR3 is 15 amino acids long. Germline CDR1 reads SGHAT; CDR2 reads FQNNGV. DNA of the CDR3: TGTGCCAGCAGCCCCCCGGACGGGTTACCCGGGGAGCTGTTTTTT. It encodes CASSPPDGLPGELFF. Based on the CDR3 plus reference TRBV11-2 and TRBJ2-2, the full variable domain is EAGVAQSPRYKIIEKRQSVAFWCNPISGHATLYWYQQILGQGPKLLIQFQNNGVVDDSQLPKDRFSAERLKGVDSTLKIQPAKLEDSAVYLCASSPPDGLPGELFFGEGSRLTVL.

This clonotype turned up a few times. The genes are TRBV6-5 and TRBJ2-3, with D uncertain. The germline V and J ends were trimmed by 0 bases and 0 bases, with 10 bases remaining between them. There are 16 residues in the CDR3. CDR1 and CDR2 (germline): MNHEY, SVGAGI. The CDR3 loop is CASSYSVPASTDTQYF. For the CDR3, the DNA is TGTGCCAGCAGTTACTCTGTGCCGGCTAGCACAGATACGCAGTATTTT.